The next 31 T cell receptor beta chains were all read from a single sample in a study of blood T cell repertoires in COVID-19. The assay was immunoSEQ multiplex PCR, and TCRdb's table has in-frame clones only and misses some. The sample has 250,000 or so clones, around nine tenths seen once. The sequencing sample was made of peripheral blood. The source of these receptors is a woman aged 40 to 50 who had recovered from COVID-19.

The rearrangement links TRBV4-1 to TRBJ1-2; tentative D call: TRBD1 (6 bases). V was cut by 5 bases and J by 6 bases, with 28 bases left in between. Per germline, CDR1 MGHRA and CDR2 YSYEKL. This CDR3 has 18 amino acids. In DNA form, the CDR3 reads TGCGCCAGCAGCAGCGGGGGGCGAGGATTTAAACCCGACCATGGCTACACCTTC. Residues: CASSSGGRGFKPDHGYTF.

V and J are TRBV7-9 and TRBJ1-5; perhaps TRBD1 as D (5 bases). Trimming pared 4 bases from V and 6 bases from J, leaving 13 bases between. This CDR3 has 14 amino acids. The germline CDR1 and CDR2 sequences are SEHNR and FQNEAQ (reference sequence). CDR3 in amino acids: CASSWGDSGQPQHF. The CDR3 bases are TGTGCCAGCAGCTGGGGGGACTCGGGTCAGCCCCAGCATTTT.

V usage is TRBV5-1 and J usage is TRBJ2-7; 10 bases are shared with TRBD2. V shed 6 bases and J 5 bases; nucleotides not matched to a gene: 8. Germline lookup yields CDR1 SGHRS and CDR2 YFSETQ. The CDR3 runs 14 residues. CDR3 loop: CASTWSTSGDEQYF. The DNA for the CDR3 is TGCGCCAGCACCTGGTCCACTAGCGGGGACGAGCAGTACTTC.

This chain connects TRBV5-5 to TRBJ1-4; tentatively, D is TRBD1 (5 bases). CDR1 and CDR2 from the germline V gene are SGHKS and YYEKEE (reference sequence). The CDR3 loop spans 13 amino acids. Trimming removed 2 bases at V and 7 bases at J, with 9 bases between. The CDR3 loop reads CASSFQGSEKLFF. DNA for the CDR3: TGTGCCAGCAGCTTTCAGGGTAGTGAAAAACTGTTTTTT.

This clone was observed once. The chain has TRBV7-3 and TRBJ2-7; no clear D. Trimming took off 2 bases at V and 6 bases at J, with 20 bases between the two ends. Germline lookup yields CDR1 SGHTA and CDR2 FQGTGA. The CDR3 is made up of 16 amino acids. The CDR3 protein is CASSLYGSPGIGEQYF. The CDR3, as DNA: TGTGCCAGCAGCTTATATGGTAGCCCCGGAATCGGCGAGCAGTACTTC. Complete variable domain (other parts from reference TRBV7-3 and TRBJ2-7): GAGVSQTPSNKVTEKGKYVELRCDPISGHTALYWYRQSLGQGPEFLIYFQGTGAADDSGLPNDRFFAVRPEGSVSTLKIQRTERGDSAVYLCASSLYGSPGIGEQYFGPGTRLTVT.

The CDR3 loop reads CASSRDNNEQFF. For the CDR3, the DNA is TGTGCCAGCAGTAGGGACAACAATGAGCAGTTCTTC. The chain has TRBV2 and TRBJ2-1; maybe TRBD1 (6 bases). The CDR3 contains 12 residues. V dropped 5 bases and J dropped 5 bases, with 7 bases sitting between them. Looked up from germline, CDR1 is SNHLY and CDR2 is FYNNEI.

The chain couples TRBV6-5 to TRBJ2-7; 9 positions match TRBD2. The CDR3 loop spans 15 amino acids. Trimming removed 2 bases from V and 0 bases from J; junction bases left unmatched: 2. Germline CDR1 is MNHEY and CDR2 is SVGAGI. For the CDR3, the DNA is TGTGCCAGCAGTTACGGTAGCGGGGGCTCCTACGAGCAGTACTTC. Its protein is CASSYGSGGSYEQYF.

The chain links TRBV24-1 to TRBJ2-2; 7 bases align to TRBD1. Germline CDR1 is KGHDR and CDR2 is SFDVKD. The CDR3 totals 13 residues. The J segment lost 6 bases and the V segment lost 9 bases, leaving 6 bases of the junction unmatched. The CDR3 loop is CATGPGGPGELFF. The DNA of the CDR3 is TGTGCCACCGGTCCAGGGGGACCCGGGGAGCTGTTTTTT.

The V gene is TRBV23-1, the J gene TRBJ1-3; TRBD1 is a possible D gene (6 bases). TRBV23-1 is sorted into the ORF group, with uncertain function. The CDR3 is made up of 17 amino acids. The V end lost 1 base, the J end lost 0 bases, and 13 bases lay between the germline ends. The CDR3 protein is CASSQLTGWSSGNTIYF. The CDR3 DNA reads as TGCGCCAGCAGTCAATTGACAGGATGGAGCTCTGGAAACACCATATATTTT.

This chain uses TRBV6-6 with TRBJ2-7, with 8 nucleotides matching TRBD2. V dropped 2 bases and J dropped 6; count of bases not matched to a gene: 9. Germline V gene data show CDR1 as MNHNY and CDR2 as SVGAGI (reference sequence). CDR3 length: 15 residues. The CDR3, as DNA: TGTGCCAGCAGTTACCGAGCGGGGGCCGCGGGCGAGCAGTACTTC. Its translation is CASSYRAGAAGEQYF.

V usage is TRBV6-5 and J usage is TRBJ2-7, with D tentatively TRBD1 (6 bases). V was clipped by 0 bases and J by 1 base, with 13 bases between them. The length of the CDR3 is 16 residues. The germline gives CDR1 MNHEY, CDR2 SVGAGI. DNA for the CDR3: TGTGCCAGCAGTTACTCTGCGACAGGACCGTCCTACGAGCAGTACTTC. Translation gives CASSYSATGPSYEQYF.

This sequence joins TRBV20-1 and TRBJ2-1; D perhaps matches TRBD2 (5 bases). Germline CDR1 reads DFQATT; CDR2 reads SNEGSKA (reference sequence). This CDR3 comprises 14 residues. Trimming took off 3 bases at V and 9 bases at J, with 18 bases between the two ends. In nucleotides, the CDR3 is TGCAGTGCTAGTTGGGCCGATAGCGATACTGAGCAGTTCTTC. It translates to CSASWADSDTEQFF.

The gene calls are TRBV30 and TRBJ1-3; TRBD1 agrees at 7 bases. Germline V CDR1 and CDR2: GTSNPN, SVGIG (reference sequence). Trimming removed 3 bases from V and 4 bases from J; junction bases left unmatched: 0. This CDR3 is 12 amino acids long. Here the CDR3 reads CAWRGQGNTIYF. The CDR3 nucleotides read TGTGCCTGGAGGGGACAGGGAAACACCATATATTTT.

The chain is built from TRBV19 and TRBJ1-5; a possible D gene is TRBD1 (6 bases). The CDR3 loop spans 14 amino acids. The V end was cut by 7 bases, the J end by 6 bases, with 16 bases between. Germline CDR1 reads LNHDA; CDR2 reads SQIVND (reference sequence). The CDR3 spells CASKGGAPTQPQHF. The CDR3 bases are TGTGCCAGTAAAGGGGGGGCCCCCACTCAGCCCCAGCATTTT.

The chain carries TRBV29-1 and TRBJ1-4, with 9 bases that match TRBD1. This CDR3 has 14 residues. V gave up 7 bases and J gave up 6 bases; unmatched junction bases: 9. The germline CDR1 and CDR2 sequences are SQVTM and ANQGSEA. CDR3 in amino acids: CSAGEQGADEKLFF. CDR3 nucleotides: TGCAGCGCCGGGGAACAGGGGGCAGATGAAAAACTGTTTTTT.

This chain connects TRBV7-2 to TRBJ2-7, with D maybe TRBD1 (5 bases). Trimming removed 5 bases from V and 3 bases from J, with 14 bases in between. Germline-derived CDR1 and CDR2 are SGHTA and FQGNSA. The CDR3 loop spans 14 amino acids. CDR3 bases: TGTGCCAGCAGCATGACAGCTTACGACTACGAGCAGTACTTC. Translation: CASSMTAYDYEQYF.

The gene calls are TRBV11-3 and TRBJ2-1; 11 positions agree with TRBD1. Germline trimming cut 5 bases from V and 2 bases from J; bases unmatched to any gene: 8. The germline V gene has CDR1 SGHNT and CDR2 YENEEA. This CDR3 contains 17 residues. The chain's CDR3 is CASSPGTGGATYNEQFF. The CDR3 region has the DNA TGTGCCAGCAGCCCAGGGACAGGGGGGGCCACCTACAATGAGCAGTTCTTC.

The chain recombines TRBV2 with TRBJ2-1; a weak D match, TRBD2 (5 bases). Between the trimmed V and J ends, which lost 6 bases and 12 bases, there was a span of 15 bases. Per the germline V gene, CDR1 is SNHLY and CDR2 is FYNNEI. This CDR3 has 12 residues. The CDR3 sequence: CASSPDLFGQFF. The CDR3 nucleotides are TGTGCCAGCAGCCCGGACTTATTTGGGCAGTTCTTC.

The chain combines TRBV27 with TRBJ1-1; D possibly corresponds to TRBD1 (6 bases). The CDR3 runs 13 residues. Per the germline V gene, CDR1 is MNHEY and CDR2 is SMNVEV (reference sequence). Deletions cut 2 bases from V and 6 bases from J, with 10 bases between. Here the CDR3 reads CASSLQGRAEAFF. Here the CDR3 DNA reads TGTGCCAGCAGTTTACAGGGGAGGGCTGAAGCTTTCTTT.

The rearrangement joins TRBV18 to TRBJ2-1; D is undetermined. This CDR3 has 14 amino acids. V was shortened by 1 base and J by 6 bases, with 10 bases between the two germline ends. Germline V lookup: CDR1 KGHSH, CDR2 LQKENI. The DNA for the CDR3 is TGTGCCAGCTCACCACAATACTCTGGCAATGAGCAGTTCTTC. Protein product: CASSPQYSGNEQFF.

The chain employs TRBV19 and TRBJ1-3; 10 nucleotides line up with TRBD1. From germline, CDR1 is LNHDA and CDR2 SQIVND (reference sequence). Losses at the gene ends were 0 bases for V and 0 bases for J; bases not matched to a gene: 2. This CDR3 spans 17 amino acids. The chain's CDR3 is CASSIEDRGYSGNTIYF. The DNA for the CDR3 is TGTGCCAGTAGTATAGAGGACAGGGGGTACTCTGGAAACACCATATATTTT.

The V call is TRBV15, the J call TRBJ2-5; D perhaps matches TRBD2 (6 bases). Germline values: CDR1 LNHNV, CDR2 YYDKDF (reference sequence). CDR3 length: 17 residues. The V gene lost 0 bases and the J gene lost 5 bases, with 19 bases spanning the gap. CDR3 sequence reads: CATSRDSALGGGETQYF. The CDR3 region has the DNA TGTGCCACCAGCAGAGATTCCGCCTTGGGGGGTGGGGAGACCCAGTACTTC.

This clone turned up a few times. CDR3 region: CASSQDSGTGYSPLHF. CDR3 coding DNA: TGTGCCAGCAGCCAAGATTCTGGGACAGGGTATTCACCCCTCCACTTT. This rearrangement joins TRBV3-1 (or the pseudogene TRBV3-2) to TRBJ1-6, with 9 bases lining up with TRBD1. This CDR3 has 16 amino acids. Germline-derived CDR1 and CDR2 are LGHDT and YNNKEL (reference sequence). J gave up 8 bases and V 0 bases, and 5 bases lay outside the gene matches.

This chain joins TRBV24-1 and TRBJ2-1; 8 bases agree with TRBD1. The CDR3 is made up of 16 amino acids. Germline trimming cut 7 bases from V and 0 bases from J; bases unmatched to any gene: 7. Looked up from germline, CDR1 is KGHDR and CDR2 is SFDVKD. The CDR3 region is CATSTGGKASYNEQFF. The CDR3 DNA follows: TGTGCCACCAGCACAGGGGGAAAGGCCTCCTACAATGAGCAGTTCTTC.

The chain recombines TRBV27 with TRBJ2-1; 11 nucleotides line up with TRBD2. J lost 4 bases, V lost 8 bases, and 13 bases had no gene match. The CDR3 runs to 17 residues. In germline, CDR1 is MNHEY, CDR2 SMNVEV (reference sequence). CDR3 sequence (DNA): TGTGCCAGCTCTGGGTTAGCGGGGGGGGTAATTTACAATGAGCAGTTCTTC. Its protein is CASSGLAGGVIYNEQFF.

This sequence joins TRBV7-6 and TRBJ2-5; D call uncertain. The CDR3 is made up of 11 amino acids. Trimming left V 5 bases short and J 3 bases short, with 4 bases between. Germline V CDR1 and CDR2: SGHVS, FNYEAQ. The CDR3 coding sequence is TGTGCCAGCAGCCCCAAAGAGACCCAGTACTTC. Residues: CASSPKETQYF.

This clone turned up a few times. CDR3 region: CASSDPSGEFGNEQFF. CDR3 nucleotide sequence: TGTGCCAGCAGTGATCCCTCCGGGGAGTTTGGGAATGAGCAGTTCTTC. The rearrangement joins TRBV25-1 to TRBJ2-1, with a tentative D call TRBD2 (5 bases). This CDR3 has 16 residues. From germline, CDR1 is MGHDK and CDR2 SYGVNS. Trimming took off 3 bases at V and 7 bases at J, with 19 bases between the two ends.

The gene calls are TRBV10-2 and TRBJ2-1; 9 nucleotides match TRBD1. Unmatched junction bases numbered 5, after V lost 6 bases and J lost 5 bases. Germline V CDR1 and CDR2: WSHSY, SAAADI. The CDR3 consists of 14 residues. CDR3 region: CASRTGQGNNEQFF. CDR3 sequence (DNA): TGCGCCAGCAGAACGGGACAGGGAAACAATGAGCAGTTCTTC.

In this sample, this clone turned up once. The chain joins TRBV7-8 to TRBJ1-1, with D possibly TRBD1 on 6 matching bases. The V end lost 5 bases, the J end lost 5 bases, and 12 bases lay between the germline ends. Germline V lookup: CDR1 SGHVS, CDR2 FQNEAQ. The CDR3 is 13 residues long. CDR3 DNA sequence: TGTGCCAGCAGCAAGACAGGTTTAACTGAAGCTTTCTTT. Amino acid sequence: CASSKTGLTEAFF.

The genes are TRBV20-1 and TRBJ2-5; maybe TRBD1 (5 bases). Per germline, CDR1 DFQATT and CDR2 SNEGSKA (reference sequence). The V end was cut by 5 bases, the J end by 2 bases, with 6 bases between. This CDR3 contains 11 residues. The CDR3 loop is CSAQGQETQYF. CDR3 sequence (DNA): TGCAGTGCTCAGGGACAAGAGACCCAGTACTTC.

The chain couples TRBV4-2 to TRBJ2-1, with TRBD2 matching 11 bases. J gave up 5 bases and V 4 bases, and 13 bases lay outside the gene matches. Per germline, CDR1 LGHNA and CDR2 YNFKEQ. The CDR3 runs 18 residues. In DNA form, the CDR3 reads TGTGCCAGCAGCCCGGGACTAGCGGCGAGAAGTGGAAACAATGAGCAGTTCTTC. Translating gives CASSPGLAARSGNNEQFF.